The next 24 T cell receptor beta chains were all read from a single sample in a study of PD-1 blockade in classical Hodgkin lymphoma. TCRdb keeps only in-frame clones here, not all; method: immunoSEQ multiplex PCR. The sample has around 29,000 clones, approximately 81% seen once. The time point here: cycle 4 day 1 (C4D1), after about 6 weeks of nivolumab. Brentuximab vedotin exposure varied, and every patient relapsed after autologous stem cell transplantation. Magnetic negative selection was used to purify CD4+ T cells from PBMCs that had been thawed. The sample consisted of CD4+ T cells from blood, taken before the fourth cycle of nivolumab. These receptors all come from a human donor with classical Hodgkin lymphoma.

This clone appeared a few times. The J gene is TRBJ1-2, the V gene TRBV28; a weak D match, TRBD1 (6 bases). CDR3 length: 13 amino acids. Trimming took 3 bases from V and 7 from J, leaving 12 bases between them. CDR1 MDHEN and CDR2 SYDVKM come from the germline V gene. CDR3 loop: CASSFAGAGGYTF. The CDR3 coding sequence is TGTGCCAGCAGTTTTGCGGGGGCTGGTGGCTACACCTTC.

This clone appeared once. The chain couples TRBV7-9 to TRBJ2-5; TRBD1 matches at 7 bases. J lost 5 bases, V lost 10 bases, and 16 bases had no gene match. Germline V gives CDR1 SEHNR, CDR2 FQNEAQ (reference sequence). This CDR3 spans 15 amino acids. DNA of the CDR3: TGTGCCACCCCATCGGCCACAGGGGTTAGGGAGACCCAGTACTTC. This sequence encodes CATPSATGVRETQYF.

This clone has more than one count but fewer than ten. This chain uses TRBV7-9 with TRBJ1-1; maybe TRBD1 (5 bases). Trimming removed 5 bases at V and 4 bases at J, with 11 bases between. This CDR3 has 13 amino acids. Germline CDR1 and CDR2: SEHNR and FQNEAQ (reference sequence). CDR3 coding DNA: TGTGCCAGCAGCAGCGGGGGAGGCACTGAAGCTTTCTTT. Translating it yields CASSSGGGTEAFF.

V usage is TRBV5-1 and J usage is TRBJ2-3; 7 bases match TRBD2. After removal of 0 bases from V and 5 bases from J, the junction contained 6 bases not matched to a gene. The CDR3 is 15 amino acids. Germline lookup yields CDR1 SGHRS and CDR2 YFSETQ. The CDR3 DNA reads TGCGCCAGCAGCTTGGCCAGCGGGGCAGAAGATACGCAGTATTTT. It codes for CASSLASGAEDTQYF.

This chain joins TRBV7-8 and TRBJ1-1; no clear D. Germline lookup yields CDR1 SGHVS and CDR2 FQNEAQ. The V and J ends lost 1 base and 11 bases respectively, with 11 bases between them. The CDR3 loop spans 12 amino acids. The CDR3 region has the DNA TGTGCCAGCAGCTTAGAACGTGGGTTGGCTTTCTTT. The encoded protein is CASSLERGLAFF.

The chain uses TRBV27 and TRBJ1-1; D ambiguous. The CDR3 spans 16 residues. The germline CDR1 and CDR2 sequences are MNHEY and SMNVEV (reference sequence). The ends were cut back, 3 bases at V and 0 bases at J, with 14 bases in the middle. CDR3 sequence: CASSFRADGLNTEAFF. CDR3 sequence (DNA): TGTGCCAGCAGTTTTAGGGCCGACGGTCTGAACACTGAAGCTTTCTTT.

The J gene is TRBJ1-2, the V gene TRBV5-1; 10 nucleotides line up with TRBD1. CDR1 and CDR2 from the germline V gene are SGHRS and YFSETQ. Trimming cost V 0 bases and J 8 bases; bases outside gene matches: 4. The CDR3 spans 14 residues. The CDR3: CASSLVGTGVGYTF. CDR3 sequence (DNA): TGCGCCAGCAGCTTGGTGGGGACAGGGGTAGGCTACACCTTC. Variable domain in full (rest from reference TRBV5-1 and TRBJ1-2): KAGVTQTPRYLIKTRGQQVTLSCSPISGHRSVSWYQQTPGQGLQFLFEYFSETQRNKGNFPGRFSGRQFSNSRSEMNVSTLELGDSALYLCASSLVGTGVGYTFGSGTRLTVV.

This clone was detected only once. The genes are TRBV5-1 and TRBJ1-1, with TRBD1 identical over 11 bases. V lost 4 bases to trimming and J lost 2 bases; unmatched junction nucleotides: 4. This CDR3 spans 15 amino acids. Per germline, CDR1 SGHRS and CDR2 YFSETQ. CDR3 region: CASSAGQGANTEAFF. The CDR3 nucleotides read TGCGCCAGCAGCGCCGGACAGGGGGCAAACACTGAAGCTTTCTTT. Based on the CDR3 plus reference TRBV5-1 and TRBJ1-1, the full variable domain is KAGVTQTPRYLIKTRGQQVTLSCSPISGHRSVSWYQQTPGQGLQFLFEYFSETQRNKGNFPGRFSGRQFSNSRSEMNVSTLELGDSALYLCASSAGQGANTEAFFGQGTRLTVV.

The chain combines TRBV19 with TRBJ1-2, with TRBD1 matching over 7 bases. This CDR3 comprises 15 residues. Germline trimming cut 4 bases from V and 2 bases from J; bases unmatched to any gene: 7. CDR1 is LNHDA and CDR2 is SQIVND in the germline V gene (reference sequence). CDR3 loop: CASSTSGTANYGYTF. DNA for the CDR3: TGTGCCAGTAGTACTTCCGGGACAGCCAACTATGGCTACACCTTC. Full variable domain (rest looked up from reference TRBV19 and TRBJ1-2): DGGITQSPKYLFRKEGQNVTLSCEQNLNHDAMYWYRQDPGQGLRLIYYSQIVNDFQKGDIAEGYSVSREKKESFPLTVTSAQKNPTAFYLCASSTSGTANYGYTFGSGTRLTVV.

The J gene is TRBJ2-1, the V gene TRBV5-4, with 11 bases fitting TRBD2. CDR3 length: 16 residues. Germline V CDR1 and CDR2: SGHNT, YYREEE (reference sequence). V lost 6 bases to trimming and J lost 4 bases; unmatched junction nucleotides: 9. The CDR3 coding sequence is TGTGCCAGCACCTCGGGGACTAGCGGACTGTACAATGAGCAGTTCTTC. Its protein is CASTSGTSGLYNEQFF.

The V call is TRBV6-5, the J call TRBJ1-3; D remains ambiguous. The germline CDR1 and CDR2 sequences are MNHEY and SVGAGI. Trimming removed 6 bases at V and 0 bases at J, with 12 bases between. The CDR3 is made up of 15 amino acids. CDR3 region: CASRSPGDSGNTIYF. In DNA, the CDR3 is TGTGCCAGCAGGTCTCCAGGTGACTCTGGAAACACCATATATTTT.

The J gene is TRBJ1-1, the V gene TRBV5-1; D unresolved. This CDR3 region has 14 residues. The germline V gene has CDR1 SGHRS and CDR2 YFSETQ. V was pared by 0 bases and J by 0 bases, with 6 bases between. The CDR3 spells CASSLEVLNTEAFF. The CDR3 nucleotides are TGCGCCAGCAGCTTGGAGGTCCTGAACACTGAAGCTTTCTTT.

The V call is TRBV7-9, the J call TRBJ1-5; D uncertain. The germline V gene has CDR1 SEHNR and CDR2 FQNEAQ (reference sequence). The CDR3 is 14 amino acids. The germline V and J ends were trimmed by 5 bases and 0 bases, with 8 bases remaining between them. Here the CDR3 reads CASSLDTSNQPQHF. The CDR3 DNA follows: TGTGCCAGCAGCCTTGACACTAGCAATCAGCCCCAGCATTTT.

The rearrangement links TRBV2 to TRBJ1-1; maybe TRBD1 (6 bases). Per germline, CDR1 SNHLY and CDR2 FYNNEI. Trimming shortened V by 2 bases and J by 0 bases, and 13 bases separated the two germline ends. This CDR3 has 16 residues. CDR3 nucleotide sequence: TGTGCCAGCAGTGAAACAGGGCCGGGGTTGAACACTGAAGCTTTCTTT. This codes for CASSETGPGLNTEAFF.

This chain uses TRBV5-1 with TRBJ2-1, with TRBD2 matching over 12 bases. CDR3 size: 15 residues. The germline CDR1 and CDR2 sequences are SGHRS and YFSETQ. With V trimmed by 2 bases and J by 8 bases, 5 bases remained unmatched. Here the CDR3 reads CASSFSGLAGDEQFF. The CDR3 DNA is TGCGCCAGCAGCTTCTCGGGACTAGCGGGCGATGAGCAGTTCTTC.

The rearrangement joins TRBV5-1 to TRBJ1-3; no definite D call. The CDR3 is 15 amino acids. Between the trimmed V and J ends, which lost 4 bases and 0 bases, there was a span of 11 bases. In germline, CDR1 is SGHRS, CDR2 YFSETQ. Here the CDR3 reads CASSPDGLSGNTIYF. The CDR3 DNA follows: TGCGCCAGCAGCCCGGATGGGCTCTCTGGAAACACCATATATTTT.

The chain couples TRBV2 to TRBJ1-4, with D maybe TRBD1 (5 bases). CDR3 length: 15 residues. Trimming stripped 5 bases from V and 0 bases from J, with 10 bases between. Per germline, CDR1 SNHLY and CDR2 FYNNEI. CDR3 in amino acids: CASSLTAATNEKLFF. Written as DNA, the CDR3 is TGTGCCAGCAGTTTGACAGCAGCAACTAATGAAAAACTGTTTTTT. The full variable domain, in which reference TRBV2 and TRBJ1-4 provide the parts outside the CDR3, is EPEVTQTPSHQVTQMGQEVILRCVPISNHLYFYWYRQILGQKVEFLVSFYNNEISEKSEIFDDQFSVERPDGSNFTLKIRSTKLEDSAMYFCASSLTAATNEKLFFGSGTQLSVL.

This rearrangement joins TRBV6-1 to TRBJ2-5, with TRBD2 identical over 9 bases. Germline V gene sequence: CDR1 MNHNS, CDR2 SASEGT. The CDR3 length is 15 residues. Germline trimming cut 3 bases from V and 5 bases from J; bases unmatched to any gene: 7. CDR3: CASSEMRGGAETQYF. The DNA of the CDR3 is TGTGCCAGCAGTGAGATGCGGGGGGGAGCGGAGACCCAGTACTTC.

The chain joins TRBV7-9 to TRBJ2-7, with 7 bases that match TRBD2. The CDR3 loop spans 14 amino acids. V trimming: 2 bases; J trimming: 3 bases; junction bases outside the gene matches: 4. The germline V gene has CDR1 SEHNR and CDR2 FQNEAQ (reference sequence). The CDR3 spells CASSLIRGGYEQYF. The CDR3 region has the DNA TGTGCCAGCAGCTTAATACGCGGGGGCTACGAGCAGTACTTC.

The V and J genes are TRBV27 and TRBJ2-1; no definite D call. The CDR3 has 12 amino acids. V lost 8 bases and J lost 6, with 11 bases in between. Germline V gives CDR1 MNHEY, CDR2 SMNVEV (reference sequence). The CDR3 sequence: CASSRVPNEQFF. The CDR3 nucleotides are TGTGCCAGCTCTCGGGTACCCAATGAGCAGTTCTTC.

The gene calls are TRBV5-1 and TRBJ2-1, with D uncertain. Germline values: CDR1 SGHRS, CDR2 YFSETQ. The CDR3 totals 15 residues. The V and J ends lost 2 bases and 0 bases respectively, with 9 bases between them. CDR3 sequence reads: CASSFGGISYNEQFF. DNA of the CDR3: TGCGCCAGCAGCTTCGGCGGAATCTCCTACAATGAGCAGTTCTTC.

This clone is a singleton in its sample. The chain has TRBV5-4 and TRBJ1-5; weak D call: TRBD1 (5 bases). There are 13 residues in the CDR3. The V gene lost 4 bases and the J gene lost 9 bases, with 14 bases spanning the gap. Per germline, CDR1 SGHNT and CDR2 YYREEE (reference sequence). CDR3 sequence: CASSPRVGGPQHF. In DNA, the CDR3 is TGTGCCAGCAGCCCGCGAGTCGGGGGGCCCCAGCATTTT.

The V gene is TRBV5-1, the J gene TRBJ1-1; tentatively, D is TRBD1 (6 bases). The germline V gene has CDR1 SGHRS and CDR2 YFSETQ. V lost 0 bases and J 3 bases, leaving 9 bases between the germline ends. This CDR3 has 14 amino acids. Here the CDR3 reads CASSLERGDTEAFF. The DNA for the CDR3 is TGCGCCAGCAGCTTGGAAAGGGGGGACACTGAAGCTTTCTTT.

The chain recombines TRBV5-1 with TRBJ2-6; unclear D gene. Trimming stripped 7 bases from V and 0 bases from J, with 11 bases between. The CDR3 spans 15 residues. Germline V gene sequence: CDR1 SGHRS, CDR2 YFSETQ. CDR3 protein: CASGSTVSGANVLTF. As DNA, the CDR3 is TGCGCCAGCGGATCGACGGTCTCTGGGGCCAACGTCCTGACTTTC. Full variable domain (missing parts from reference TRBV5-1 and TRBJ2-6): KAGVTQTPRYLIKTRGQQVTLSCSPISGHRSVSWYQQTPGQGLQFLFEYFSETQRNKGNFPGRFSGRQFSNSRSEMNVSTLELGDSALYLCASGSTVSGANVLTFGAGSRLTVL.